This record covers a single T cell receptor beta chain. Generated by immunoSEQ multiplex PCR, the TCRdb table keeps only in-frame clones and is missing some. Among around 190,000 clones listed, about 90% were seen once. The data are from a study of blood T cell repertoires in COVID-19. Study context: COVID-19 samples from acute and convalescent phases originated in the United States, Italy and Spain. T cells, B-cell-depleted T cells, or PBMCs supplied cDNA or gDNA.

CDR1 is SNHLY, CDR2 FYNNEI, per germline. J lost 3 bases, V lost 7 bases, and 4 bases had no gene match. CDR3 size: 13 residues. Sequencing used peripheral blood. The clonotype comes from an older man with active or convalescent COVID-19. V gene TRBV2 combines with J gene TRBJ2-3; the match to TRBD1 covers 7 bases. The CDR3 DNA is TGTGCCAGCACGGAGACAGGGACAGATACGCAGTATTTT. Encoded protein: CASTETGTDTQYF.